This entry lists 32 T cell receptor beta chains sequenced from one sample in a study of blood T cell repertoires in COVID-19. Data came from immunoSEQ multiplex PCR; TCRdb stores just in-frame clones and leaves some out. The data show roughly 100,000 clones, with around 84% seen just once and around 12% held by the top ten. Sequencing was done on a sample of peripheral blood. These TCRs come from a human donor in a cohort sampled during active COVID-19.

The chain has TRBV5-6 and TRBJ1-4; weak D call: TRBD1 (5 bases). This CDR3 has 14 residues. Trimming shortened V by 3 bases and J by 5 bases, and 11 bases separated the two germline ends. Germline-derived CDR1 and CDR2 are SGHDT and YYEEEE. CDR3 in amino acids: CASSWRGPNEKLFF. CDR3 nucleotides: TGTGCCAGCAGCTGGCGGGGCCCCAATGAAAAACTGTTTTTT.

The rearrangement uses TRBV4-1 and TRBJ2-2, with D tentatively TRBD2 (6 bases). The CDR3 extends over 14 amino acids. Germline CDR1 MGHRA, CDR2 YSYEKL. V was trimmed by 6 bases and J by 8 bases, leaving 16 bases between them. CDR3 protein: CASSPGGWSGELFF. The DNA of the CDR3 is TGCGCCAGCAGTCCTGGGGGGTGGAGTGGGGAGCTGTTTTTT.

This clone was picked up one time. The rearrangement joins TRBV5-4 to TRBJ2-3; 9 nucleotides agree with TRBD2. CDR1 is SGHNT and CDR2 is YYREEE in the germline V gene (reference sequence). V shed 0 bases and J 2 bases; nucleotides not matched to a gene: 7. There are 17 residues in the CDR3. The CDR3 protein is CASSLGVAGALTDTQYF. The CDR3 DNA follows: TGTGCCAGCAGCTTGGGGGTAGCGGGGGCCCTCACAGATACGCAGTATTTT.

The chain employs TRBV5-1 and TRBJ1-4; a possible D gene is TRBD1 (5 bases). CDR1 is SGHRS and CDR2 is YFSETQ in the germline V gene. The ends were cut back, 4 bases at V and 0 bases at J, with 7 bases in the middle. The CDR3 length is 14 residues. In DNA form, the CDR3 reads TGCGCCAGCAGCACAGGATCAACTAATGAAAAACTGTTTTTT. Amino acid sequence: CASSTGSTNEKLFF.

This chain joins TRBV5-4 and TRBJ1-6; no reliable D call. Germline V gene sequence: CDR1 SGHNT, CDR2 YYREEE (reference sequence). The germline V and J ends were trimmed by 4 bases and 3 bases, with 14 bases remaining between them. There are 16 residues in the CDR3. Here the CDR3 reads CASSPDGANYNSPLHF. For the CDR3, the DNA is TGTGCCAGCAGCCCAGACGGAGCTAACTATAATTCACCCCTCCACTTT. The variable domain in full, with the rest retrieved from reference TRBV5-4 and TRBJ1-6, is ETGVTQSPTHLIKTRGQQVTLRCSSQSGHNTVSWYQQALGQGPQFIFQYYREEENGRGNFPPRFSGLQFPNYSSELNVNALELDDSALYLCASSPDGANYNSPLHFGNGTRLTVT.

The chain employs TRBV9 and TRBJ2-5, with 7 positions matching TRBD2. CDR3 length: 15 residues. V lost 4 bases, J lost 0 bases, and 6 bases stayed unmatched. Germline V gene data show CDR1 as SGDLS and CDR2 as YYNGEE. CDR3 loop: CASSSQAGHQETQYF. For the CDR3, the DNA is TGTGCCAGCAGCAGCCAAGCGGGGCACCAAGAGACCCAGTACTTC.

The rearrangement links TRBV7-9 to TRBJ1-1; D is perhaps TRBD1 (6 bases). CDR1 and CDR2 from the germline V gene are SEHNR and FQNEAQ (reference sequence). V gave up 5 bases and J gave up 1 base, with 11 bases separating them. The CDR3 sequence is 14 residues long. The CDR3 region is CASSNNRENTEAFF. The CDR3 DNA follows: TGTGCCAGCAGCAACAACAGGGAGAACACTGAAGCTTTCTTT.

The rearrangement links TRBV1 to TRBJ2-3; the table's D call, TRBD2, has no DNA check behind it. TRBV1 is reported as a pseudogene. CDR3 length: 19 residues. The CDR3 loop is CTSSQDPGPEREHTDTQYF. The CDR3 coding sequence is TGCACCAGCAGCCAAGATCCGGGCCCGGAGCGGGAACACACAGATACGCAGTATTTT.

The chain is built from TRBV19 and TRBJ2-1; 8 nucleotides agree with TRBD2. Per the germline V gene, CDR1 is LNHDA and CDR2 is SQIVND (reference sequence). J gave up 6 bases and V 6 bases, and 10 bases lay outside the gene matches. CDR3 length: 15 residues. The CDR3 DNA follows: TGTGCCAGTAGCCTCGGGGTAGCGGGGTTCAATGAGCAGTTCTTC. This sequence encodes CASSLGVAGFNEQFF.

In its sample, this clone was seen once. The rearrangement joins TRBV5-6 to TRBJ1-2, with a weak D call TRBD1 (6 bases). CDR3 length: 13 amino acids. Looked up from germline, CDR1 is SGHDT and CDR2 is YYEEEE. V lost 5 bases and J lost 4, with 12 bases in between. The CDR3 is CASSYDRPYGYTF. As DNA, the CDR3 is TGTGCCAGCAGTTATGACAGGCCCTATGGCTACACCTTC.

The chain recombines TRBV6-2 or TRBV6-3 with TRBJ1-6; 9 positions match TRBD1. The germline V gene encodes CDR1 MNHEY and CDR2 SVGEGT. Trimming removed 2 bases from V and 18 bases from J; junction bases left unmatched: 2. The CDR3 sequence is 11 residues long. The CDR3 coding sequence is TGTGCCAGCAGTTACGGACAGGGGTCCCACTTT. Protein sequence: CASSYGQGSHF.

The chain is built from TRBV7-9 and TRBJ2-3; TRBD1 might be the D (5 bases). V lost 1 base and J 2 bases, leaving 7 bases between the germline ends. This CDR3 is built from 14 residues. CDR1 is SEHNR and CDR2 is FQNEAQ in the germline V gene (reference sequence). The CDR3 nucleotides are TGTGCCAGCAGCTTAGGACAGTACACAGATACGCAGTATTTT. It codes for CASSLGQYTDTQYF.

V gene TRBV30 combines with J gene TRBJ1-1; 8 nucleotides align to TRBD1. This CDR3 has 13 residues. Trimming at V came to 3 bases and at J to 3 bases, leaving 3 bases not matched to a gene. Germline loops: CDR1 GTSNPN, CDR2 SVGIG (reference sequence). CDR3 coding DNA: TGTGCCTGGAGGGAACAGGGGGACACTGAAGCTTTCTTT. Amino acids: CAWREQGDTEAFF.

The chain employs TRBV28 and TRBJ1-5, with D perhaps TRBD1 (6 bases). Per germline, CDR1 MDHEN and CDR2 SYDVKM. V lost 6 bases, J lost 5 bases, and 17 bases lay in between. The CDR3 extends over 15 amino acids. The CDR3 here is CASSLRGARHQPQHF. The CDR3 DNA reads TGTGCCAGCAGCTTGCGGGGGGCCAGACATCAGCCCCAGCATTTT.

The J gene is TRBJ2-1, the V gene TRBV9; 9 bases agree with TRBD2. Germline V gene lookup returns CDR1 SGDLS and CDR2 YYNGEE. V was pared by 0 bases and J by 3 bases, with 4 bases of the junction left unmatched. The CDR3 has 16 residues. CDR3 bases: TGTGCCAGCAGCGTAGGAGGTAGCGGGGGCTACAATGAGCAGTTCTTC. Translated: CASSVGGSGGYNEQFF.

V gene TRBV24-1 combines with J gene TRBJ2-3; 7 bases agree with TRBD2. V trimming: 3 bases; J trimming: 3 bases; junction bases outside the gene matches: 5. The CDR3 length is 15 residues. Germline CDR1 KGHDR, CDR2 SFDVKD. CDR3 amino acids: CATSDVRGGTDTQYF. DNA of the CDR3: TGTGCCACCAGTGATGTAAGGGGAGGGACAGATACGCAGTATTTT.

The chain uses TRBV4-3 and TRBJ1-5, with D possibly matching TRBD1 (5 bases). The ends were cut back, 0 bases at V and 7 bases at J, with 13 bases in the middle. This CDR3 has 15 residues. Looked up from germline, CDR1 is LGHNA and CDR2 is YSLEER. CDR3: CASSQDQGSTQPQHF. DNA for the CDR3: TGCGCCAGCAGCCAAGATCAGGGTTCCACACAGCCCCAGCATTTT.

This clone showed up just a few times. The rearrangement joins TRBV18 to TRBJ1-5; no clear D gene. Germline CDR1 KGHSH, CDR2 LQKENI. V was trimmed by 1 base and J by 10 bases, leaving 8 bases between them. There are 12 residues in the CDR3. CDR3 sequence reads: CASSPHNHPQHF. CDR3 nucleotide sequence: TGTGCCAGCTCACCACACAACCACCCCCAGCATTTT.

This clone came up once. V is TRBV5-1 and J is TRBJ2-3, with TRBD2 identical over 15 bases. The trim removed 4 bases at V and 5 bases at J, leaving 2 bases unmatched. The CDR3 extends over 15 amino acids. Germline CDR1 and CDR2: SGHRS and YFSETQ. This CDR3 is CASSQGLAGGDTQYF. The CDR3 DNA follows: TGCGCCAGCAGCCAGGGACTAGCGGGGGGAGATACGCAGTATTTT.

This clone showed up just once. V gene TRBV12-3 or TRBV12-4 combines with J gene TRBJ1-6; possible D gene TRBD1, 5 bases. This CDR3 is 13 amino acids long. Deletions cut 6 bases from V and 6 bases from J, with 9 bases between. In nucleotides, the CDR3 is TGTGCCAGCAGATTGACAGTTAATTCACCCCTCCACTTT. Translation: CASRLTVNSPLHF.

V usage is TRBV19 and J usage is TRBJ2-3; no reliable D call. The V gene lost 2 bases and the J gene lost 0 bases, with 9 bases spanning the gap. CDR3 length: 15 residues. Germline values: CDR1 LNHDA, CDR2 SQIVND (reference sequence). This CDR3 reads CASSISTKSTDTQYF. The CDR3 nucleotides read TGTGCCAGTAGTATAAGTACAAAGAGCACAGATACGCAGTATTTT.

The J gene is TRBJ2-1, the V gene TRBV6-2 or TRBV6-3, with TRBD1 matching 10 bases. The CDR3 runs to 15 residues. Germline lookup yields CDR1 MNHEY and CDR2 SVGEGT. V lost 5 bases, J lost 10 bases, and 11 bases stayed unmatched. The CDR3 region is CASSQRGQGQGEQFF. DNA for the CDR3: TGTGCCAGCAGTCAAAGGGGACAGGGGCAAGGGGAGCAGTTCTTC.

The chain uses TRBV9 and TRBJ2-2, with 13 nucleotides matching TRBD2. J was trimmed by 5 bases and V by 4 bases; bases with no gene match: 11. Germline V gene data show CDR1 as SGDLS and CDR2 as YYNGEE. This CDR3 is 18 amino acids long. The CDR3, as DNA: TGTGCCAGCAGCTTGAGACTAGCGGGGGGCCCAGGAACCGGGGAGCTGTTTTTT. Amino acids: CASSLRLAGGPGTGELFF.

The CDR3 region is CSVASVPYGYTF. DNA of the CDR3: TGCAGCGTTGCCTCGGTGCCCTATGGCTACACCTTC. This rearrangement joins TRBV29-1 to TRBJ1-2; D not resolved. The CDR3 length is 12 residues. Trimming cost V 4 bases and J 4 bases, with 10 bases left between them. CDR1 and CDR2 (germline): SQVTM, ANQGSEA. Using reference TRBV29-1 and TRBJ1-2 for the parts outside the CDR3, the full variable domain is SAVISQKPSRDICQRGTSLTIQCQVDSQVTMMFWYRQQPGQSLTLIATANQGSEATYESGFVIDKFPISRPNLTFSTLTVSNMSPEDSSIYLCSVASVPYGYTFGSGTRLTVV.

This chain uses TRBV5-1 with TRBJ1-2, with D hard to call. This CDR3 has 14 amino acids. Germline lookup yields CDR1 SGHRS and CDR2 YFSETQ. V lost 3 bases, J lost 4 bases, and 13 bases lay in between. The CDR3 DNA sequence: TGCGCCAGCAGCTCCGAAACCGGGATCTATGGCTACACCTTC. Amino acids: CASSSETGIYGYTF.

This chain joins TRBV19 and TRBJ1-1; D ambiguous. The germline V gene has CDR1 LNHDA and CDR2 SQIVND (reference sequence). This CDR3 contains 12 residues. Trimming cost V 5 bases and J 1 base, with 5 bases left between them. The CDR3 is CASSSQNTEAFF. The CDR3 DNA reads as TGTGCCAGTAGTTCACAGAACACTGAAGCTTTCTTT.

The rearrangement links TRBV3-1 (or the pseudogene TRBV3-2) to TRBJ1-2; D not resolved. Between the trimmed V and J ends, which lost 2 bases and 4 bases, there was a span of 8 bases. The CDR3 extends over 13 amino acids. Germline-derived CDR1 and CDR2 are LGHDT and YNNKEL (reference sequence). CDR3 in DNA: TGTGCCAGCAGCCAACACAGCTCCTATGGCTACACCTTC. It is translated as CASSQHSSYGYTF.

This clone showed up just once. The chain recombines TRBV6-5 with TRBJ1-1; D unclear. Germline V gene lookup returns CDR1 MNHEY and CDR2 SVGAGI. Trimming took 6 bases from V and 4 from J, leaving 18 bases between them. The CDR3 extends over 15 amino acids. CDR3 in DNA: TGTGCCAGCAGAATGCACTCCCTAAGAGGCACTGAAGCTTTCTTT. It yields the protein CASRMHSLRGTEAFF.

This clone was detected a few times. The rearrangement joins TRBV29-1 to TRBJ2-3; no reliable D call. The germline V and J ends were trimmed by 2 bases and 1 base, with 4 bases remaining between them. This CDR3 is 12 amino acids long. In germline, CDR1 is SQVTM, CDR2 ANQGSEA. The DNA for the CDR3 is TGCAGCGTTGAACGGGGCACAGATACGCAGTATTTT. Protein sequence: CSVERGTDTQYF.

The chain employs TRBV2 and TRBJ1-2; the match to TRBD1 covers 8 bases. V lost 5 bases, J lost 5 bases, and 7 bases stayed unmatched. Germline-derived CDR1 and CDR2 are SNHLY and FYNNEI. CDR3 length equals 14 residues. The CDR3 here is CASSRTGLGYGYTF. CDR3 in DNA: TGTGCCAGCAGTAGGACAGGGCTGGGGTATGGCTACACCTTC.

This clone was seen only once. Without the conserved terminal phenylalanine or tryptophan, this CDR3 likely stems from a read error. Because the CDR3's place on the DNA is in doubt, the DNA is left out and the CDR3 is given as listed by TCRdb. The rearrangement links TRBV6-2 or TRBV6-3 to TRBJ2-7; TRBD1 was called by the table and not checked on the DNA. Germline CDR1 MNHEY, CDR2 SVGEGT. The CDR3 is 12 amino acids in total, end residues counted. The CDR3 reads CASSPRGTAPNL.

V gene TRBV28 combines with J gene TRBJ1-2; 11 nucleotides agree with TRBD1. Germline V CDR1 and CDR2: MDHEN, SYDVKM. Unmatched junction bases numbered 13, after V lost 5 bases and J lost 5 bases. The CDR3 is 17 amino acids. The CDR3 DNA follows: TGTGCCAGCAGTCTCTCCGGGACAGGGGGGTTCAATTATGGCTACACCTTC. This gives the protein CASSLSGTGGFNYGYTF.